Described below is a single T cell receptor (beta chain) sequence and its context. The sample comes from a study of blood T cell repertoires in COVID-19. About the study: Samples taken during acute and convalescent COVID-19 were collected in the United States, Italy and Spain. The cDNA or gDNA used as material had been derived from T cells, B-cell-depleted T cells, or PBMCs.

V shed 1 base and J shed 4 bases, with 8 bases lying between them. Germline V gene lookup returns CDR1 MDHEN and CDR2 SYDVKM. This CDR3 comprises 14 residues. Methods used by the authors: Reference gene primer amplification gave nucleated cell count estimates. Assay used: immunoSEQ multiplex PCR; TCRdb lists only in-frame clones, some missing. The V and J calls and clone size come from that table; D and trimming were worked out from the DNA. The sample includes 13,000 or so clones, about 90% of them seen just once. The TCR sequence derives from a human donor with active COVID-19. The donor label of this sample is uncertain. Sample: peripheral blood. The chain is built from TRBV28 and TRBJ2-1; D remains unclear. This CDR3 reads CASSLYGRYNEQFF. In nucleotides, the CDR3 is TGTGCCAGCAGTTTATACGGCAGGTACAATGAGCAGTTCTTC.